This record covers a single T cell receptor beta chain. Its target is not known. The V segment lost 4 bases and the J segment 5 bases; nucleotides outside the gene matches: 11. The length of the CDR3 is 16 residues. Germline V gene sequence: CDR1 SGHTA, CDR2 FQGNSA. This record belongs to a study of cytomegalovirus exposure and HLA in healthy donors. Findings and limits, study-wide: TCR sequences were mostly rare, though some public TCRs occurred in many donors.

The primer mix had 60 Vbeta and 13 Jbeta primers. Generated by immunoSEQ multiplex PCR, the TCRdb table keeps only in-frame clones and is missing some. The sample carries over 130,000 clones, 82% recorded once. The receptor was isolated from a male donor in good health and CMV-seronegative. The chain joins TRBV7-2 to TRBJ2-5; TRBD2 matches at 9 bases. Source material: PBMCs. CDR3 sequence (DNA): TGTGCCAGCAGCTCTGGCGGGAGGGTACGGGGGGAGACCCAGTACTTC. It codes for CASSSGGRVRGETQYF.